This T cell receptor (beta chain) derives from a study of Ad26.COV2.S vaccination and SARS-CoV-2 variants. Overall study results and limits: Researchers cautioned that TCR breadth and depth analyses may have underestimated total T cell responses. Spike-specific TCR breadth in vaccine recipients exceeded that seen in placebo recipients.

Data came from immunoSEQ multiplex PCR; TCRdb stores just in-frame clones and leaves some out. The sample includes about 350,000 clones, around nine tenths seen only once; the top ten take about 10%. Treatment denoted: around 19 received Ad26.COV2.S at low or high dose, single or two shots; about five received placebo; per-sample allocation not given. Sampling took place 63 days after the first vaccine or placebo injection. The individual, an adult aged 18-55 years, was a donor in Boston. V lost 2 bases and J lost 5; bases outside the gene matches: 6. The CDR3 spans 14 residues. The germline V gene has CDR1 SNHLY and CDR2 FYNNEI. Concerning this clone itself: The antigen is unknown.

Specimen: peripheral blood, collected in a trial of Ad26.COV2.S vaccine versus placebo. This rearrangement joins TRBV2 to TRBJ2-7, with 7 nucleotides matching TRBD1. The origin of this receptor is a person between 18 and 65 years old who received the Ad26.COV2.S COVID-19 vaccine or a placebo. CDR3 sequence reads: CASSEQGGTDEQYF. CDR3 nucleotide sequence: TGTGCCAGCAGTGAACAAGGGGGCACCGACGAGCAGTACTTC.